This T cell receptor (beta chain) was profiled in a study of blood T cells in healthy people across ages (dated by TCRdb to between 2014 and 2017). At the level of the whole study: In model experiments, template switching captured about one uniquely barcoded TCR beta cDNA molecule for every two T cells. Age-related changes in TCR beta repertoire diversity were measured in the study by deep sequencing normalized with unique cDNA molecular identifiers. Four age groups were formed from the donors: young (average around 15 years), middle-aged (just under 40), aged (about 62) and long-lived (around 80). To avoid experimental bias, donors of different ages were distributed randomly across sequencing lanes. Using the same blood draw, the study looked at two additional independent replicas of 1 million unique cDNA reads for two donors, one aged 18 to 29 and the other aged 80 or older. What the authors observed across the whole study: The percentage of naive T cells measured by flow cytometry correlated strongly with observed TCR beta diversity. The long-lived group showed more naive CD4+ T cells, fewer expanded clones and increased TCR diversity than the aged group, suggesting age selection. Estimates of total diversity from one million sequenced T cells were regarded as lower bounds and underestimates. Conclusive comparison of naive and antigen-experienced compartments was prevented by the profiling of bulk unsorted PBMCs. Observed TCR beta diversity per million T cells fell roughly linearly with age, and a significant reduction was already apparent by age around 40. Donor CMV infection status was unknown, potentially confounding age-related changes in expanded clonotypes.

CDR1 and CDR2, looked up from the germline V gene (reference sequence), are LGHDT and YNNKEL. The cysteine opens and the phenylalanine closes a CDR3 of 14 amino acids. Kept here is only the CDR3 DNA, which spans 42 bases and is read in frame from base 1. The donors were about 40 Caucasian individuals from Russia, aged roughly 6 to 90 years, who were systemically healthy. Approximately 9.7 milliliters of peripheral blood were drawn from each donor into EDTA-treated Vacutainer tubes. PBMCs were isolated by Ficoll-Paque density-gradient centrifugation, with at least 7 million obtained per sample. Trizol reagent was used to extract total RNA from PBMCs, with at least 5 micrograms per sample. Naive CD45RAhigh/CD27high T cell percentages were measured by flow cytometry on a PBMC aliquot from every donor. Libraries came from 5' RACE. Sequencer: Illumina HiSeq 2500. A second roughly 7 to 11 cycle PCR used a sample-barcoded 5' primer and a J-beta primer mix. A template-switch 5' adaptor carrying 12 random nucleotides introduced a unique molecular identifier onto each TCR beta cDNA molecule. Each sample yielded at least 2.5 million CDR3-containing paired-end reads. The Mint cDNA synthesis kit, primed by a TRBC-specific oligonucleotide, was used to synthesize first-strand cDNA from all RNA. All cDNA was treated with uracil-DNA glycosylase and then went through a first 18-cycle PCR with the universal primers M1SS and BC2_uni_R. The paper's data handling went like this. Normalization of each sample was performed by random selection of 1 million high-quality reads, each carrying a distinct molecular identifier. Instead of being binned into consensus sequences, reads that shared molecular identifiers were thrown out. MiTCR, set to a Q25 quality threshold and the strictest error-elimination algorithm, was used for CDR3 identification, clonotype clustering and error correction. A nonparametric unseen species model with Euler transformation was used to estimate lower-bound total TCR beta diversity. TCRdb reprocessed the public reads (quality trimming at Q25 with fastp, clone calling with MiXCR) and kept in-frame beta chains. For every CDR3 protein sequence, its rows merge into one entry that carries the most common genes and DNA. Here the V and J calls rest on TCRdb's processing, not on the authors' analysis. The sample profile shows some 700,000 distinct CDR3 sequences; 22% of them were found once. 22% of the sample belongs to the ten largest clones.

A word on this clonotype: Its antigen is unknown. One end of the junction fails to match germline, which may point to a read error.

Material for sequencing was blood. This TCR was sampled from an older man in good health. Here the chain combines TRBV3-1 and TRBJ2-1; TRBD2 might be the D gene, on 6 matching bases. The bases read TGTGCCAGCAGCCAAGATGGGGCGGGGCGAGGGAAGTACTTC. Its protein product is CASSQDGAGRGKYF.